The subject of this entry is one T cell receptor (beta chain). Assay: immunoSEQ multiplex PCR; the TCRdb copy retains only in-frame clones and omits some. The sample lists 12,000 to 15,000 clones; 80% to 90% were seen once. The sample belongs to a study of monozygotic twins with cystic fibrosis. The material sequenced was blood. The receptor was isolated from a boy between 10 and 17 years old with cystic fibrosis.

This CDR3 reads CATSRELGGHEQYF. The CDR3, as DNA: TGTGCCACCAGCAGAGAATTAGGGGGACACGAGCAGTACTTC. The chain combines TRBV15 with TRBJ2-7, with a weak D call TRBD1 (6 bases). Germline lookup yields CDR1 LNHNV and CDR2 YYDKDF (reference sequence). This CDR3 region has 14 residues. Trimming shortened V by 0 bases and J by 5 bases, and 11 bases separated the two germline ends.